The 29 T cell receptor beta chains given below trace back to one sample, sequenced in a study of cytomegalovirus exposure and HLA in healthy donors. The PCR employed 60 Vbeta primers together with 13 Jbeta primers. The protocol was immunoSEQ multiplex PCR, while the TCRdb copy is restricted to in-frame clones and leaves out a portion. The sample has 200,000 or so clones; 65% to 90% are singletons. The sequencing input was PBMCs. These TCRs come from a girl between 5 and 17 years old in good health and CMV-seronegative.

The J gene is TRBJ2-7, the V gene TRBV6-5; possible D gene TRBD1, 5 bases. Germline CDR1 MNHEY, CDR2 SVGAGI. This CDR3 has 14 amino acids. Trimming stripped 6 bases from V and 5 bases from J, with 17 bases between. The CDR3 nucleotides read TGTGCCAGCAGCATACAGGATAATAGGAACGAGCAGTACTTC. The encoded protein is CASSIQDNRNEQYF.

The chain is built from TRBV4-1 and TRBJ1-4; D may be TRBD1 (5 bases). This CDR3 contains 16 residues. Deletions cut 2 bases from V and 7 bases from J, with 17 bases between. Germline CDR1 and CDR2: MGHRA and YSYEKL. The CDR3 region is CASSQSRGGAGEKLFF. The CDR3 nucleotides read TGCGCCAGCAGCCAATCCCGGGGGGGAGCGGGTGAAAAACTGTTTTTT.

The rearrangement links TRBV5-6 to TRBJ2-5; D not resolved. CDR3 size: 13 residues. Germline CDR1 reads SGHDT; CDR2 reads YYEEEE. V dropped 3 bases and J dropped 1 base, with 7 bases sitting between them. The CDR3, as DNA: TGTGCCAGCAGCTCCCAACTCCAAGAGACCCAGTACTTC. It yields the protein CASSSQLQETQYF.

V usage is TRBV28 and J usage is TRBJ1-4; 9 bases match TRBD1. CDR1 MDHEN and CDR2 SYDVKM come from the germline V gene. Unmatched junction bases numbered 20, after V lost 5 bases and J lost 4 bases. The CDR3 extends over 20 amino acids. The CDR3 loop is CASSPMGWPGQGRGNEKLFF. CDR3 nucleotides: TGTGCCAGCAGTCCTATGGGCTGGCCGGGACAGGGCAGGGGTAATGAAAAACTGTTTTTT.

The genes are TRBV2 and TRBJ1-1; D is perhaps TRBD1 (6 bases). The V end lost 6 bases, the J end lost 1 base, and 12 bases lay between the germline ends. The length of the CDR3 is 14 residues. Germline CDR1 reads SNHLY; CDR2 reads FYNNEI. This chain's CDR3 is CASRPDRGNTEAFF. CDR3 DNA: TGTGCCAGCAGGCCGGACAGAGGGAACACTGAAGCTTTCTTT. The full variable domain, completed using reference TRBV2 and TRBJ1-1, is EPEVTQTPSHQVTQMGQEVILRCVPISNHLYFYWYRQILGQKVEFLVSFYNNEISEKSEIFDDQFSVERPDGSNFTLKIRSTKLEDSAMYFCASRPDRGNTEAFFGQGTRLTVV.

The chain has TRBV10-2 and TRBJ1-1; 7 bases line up with TRBD1. Germline V CDR1 and CDR2: WSHSY, SAAADI. This CDR3 is 13 amino acids long. The V segment lost 6 bases and the J segment 10 bases; nucleotides outside the gene matches: 11. CDR3: CASRETGAGGAFF. In DNA form, the CDR3 reads TGCGCCAGCAGGGAAACAGGGGCCGGGGGAGCTTTCTTT.

The rearrangement links TRBV19 to TRBJ2-5; 9 nucleotides match TRBD2. Germline loops: CDR1 LNHDA, CDR2 SQIVND (reference sequence). This CDR3 is 14 amino acids long. Unmatched junction bases numbered 8, after V lost 7 bases and J lost 5 bases. CDR3: CASKRDSGRETQYF. The CDR3, as DNA: TGTGCCAGTAAAAGGGACAGCGGGAGGGAGACCCAGTACTTC.

The J gene is TRBJ1-6, the V gene TRBV27; no firm D call. The CDR3 is 21 amino acids. V was trimmed by 5 bases and J by 0 bases, leaving 26 bases between them. The germline V gene has CDR1 MNHEY and CDR2 SMNVEV (reference sequence). Written as DNA, the CDR3 is TGTGCCAGCAGTCACCTCCCCCCGCGCCCCCGCGCCCACTCCTATAATTCACCCCTCCACTTT. Amino acid sequence: CASSHLPPRPRAHSYNSPLHF.

This sequence joins TRBV6-6 and TRBJ1-4, with D hard to call. V dropped 10 bases and J dropped 8 bases, with 17 bases sitting between them. The CDR3 consists of 13 residues. Per the germline V gene, CDR1 is MNHNY and CDR2 is SVGAGI (reference sequence). The CDR3 region is CATTKLVGEKLFF. The DNA for the CDR3 is TGTGCCACGACTAAGCTGGTGGGAGAAAAACTGTTTTTT.

V is TRBV7-9 and J is TRBJ2-5, with 7 bases that match TRBD2. The CDR3 totals 15 residues. Germline CDR1 is SEHNR and CDR2 is FQNEAQ (reference sequence). V trimming: 5 bases; J trimming: 5 bases; junction bases outside the gene matches: 11. This chain's CDR3 is CASSDGLVAVETQYF. The DNA of the CDR3 is TGTGCCAGCAGCGACGGACTAGTCGCAGTGGAGACCCAGTACTTC.

V is TRBV9 and J is TRBJ2-3, with D perhaps matching TRBD1 (5 bases). V was shortened by 0 bases and J by 5 bases, with 13 bases between the two germline ends. Germline CDR1 reads SGDLS; CDR2 reads YYNGEE. The CDR3 length is 15 residues. The CDR3, as DNA: TGTGCCAGCAGCGTAGATCAGCGAAGGGGAGATACGCAGTATTTT. It translates to CASSVDQRRGDTQYF. The whole variable domain, filled in from reference TRBV9 and TRBJ2-3, reads DSGVTQTPKHLITATGQRVTLRCSPRSGDLSVYWYQQSLDQGLQFLIQYYNGEERAKGNILERFSAQQFPDLHSELNLSSLELGDSALYFCASSVDQRRGDTQYFGPGTRLTVL.

In its sample, this clone was seen a few times. The chain recombines TRBV5-6 with TRBJ1-5, with 7 bases lining up with TRBD1. The CDR3 totals 13 residues. The junction had 8 bases not matched to a gene; V was cut back by 3 bases and J by 11 bases. The germline V gene encodes CDR1 SGHDT and CDR2 YYEEEE. CDR3 amino acids: CASSSQSDRAQHF. DNA of the CDR3: TGTGCCAGCAGCTCCCAGTCCGACAGGGCCCAGCATTTT. The whole variable domain, filled in from reference TRBV5-6 and TRBJ1-5, reads DAGVTQSPTHLIKTRGQQVTLRCSPKSGHDTVSWYQQALGQGPQFIFQYYEEEERQRGNFPDRFSGHQFPNYSSELNVNALLLGDSALYLCASSSQSDRAQHFGDGTRLSIL.

The chain joins TRBV11-3 to TRBJ1-2, with 7 bases fitting TRBD1. The CDR3 is made up of 13 amino acids. From germline, CDR1 is SGHNT and CDR2 YENEEA. J was trimmed by 4 bases and V by 2 bases; bases with no gene match: 1. DNA for the CDR3: TGTGCCAGCAGCTTATCAGGGGGCTATGGCTACACCTTC. Translated: CASSLSGGYGYTF.

The CDR3 coding sequence is TGTGCCTGGGGCCTCTCGTACAGTCGGGGGGAGCAGTACTTC. This encodes CAWGLSYSRGEQYF. The V call is TRBV30, the J call TRBJ2-7; possible D gene TRBD2, 6 bases. Deletions cut 5 bases from V and 7 bases from J, with 21 bases between. The CDR3 spans 14 residues. The germline gives CDR1 GTSNPN, CDR2 SVGIG (reference sequence).

V and J are TRBV5-6 and TRBJ1-1; D is possibly TRBD1 (5 bases). This CDR3 spans 15 amino acids. The ends were cut back, 1 base at V and 6 bases at J, with 16 bases in the middle. Germline loops: CDR1 SGHDT, CDR2 YYEEEE. The CDR3 nucleotides are TGTGCCAGCAGCTTGCGTGCAGGGCTCGACGCTGAAGCTTTCTTT. It is translated as CASSLRAGLDAEAFF.

V usage is TRBV7-8 and J usage is TRBJ1-4; the D gene is possibly TRBD1 (5 bases). V was cut by 5 bases and J by 2 bases, with 18 bases left in between. The CDR3 contains 17 residues. CDR1 and CDR2 (germline): SGHVS, FQNEAQ. CDR3 amino acids: CASSMFGVGGTNEKLFF. DNA for the CDR3: TGTGCCAGCAGCATGTTCGGGGTCGGGGGGACTAATGAAAAACTGTTTTTT.

This clone was seen a single time. The chain employs TRBV9 and TRBJ2-3, with D maybe TRBD2 (5 bases). The ends were cut back, 5 bases at V and 1 base at J, with 11 bases in the middle. Germline CDR1 is SGDLS and CDR2 is YYNGEE. This CDR3 has 14 residues. The CDR3 loop reads CASSEGWGTDTQYF. CDR3 sequence (DNA): TGTGCCAGCAGTGAGGGATGGGGCACAGATACGCAGTATTTT.

V and J are TRBV28 and TRBJ2-1; D is perhaps TRBD2 (5 bases). V lost 2 bases and J 8 bases, leaving 10 bases between the germline ends. Looked up from germline, CDR1 is MDHEN and CDR2 is SYDVKM. The CDR3 is 13 amino acids. CDR3 in amino acids: CASSLSLGDEQFF. The CDR3 DNA is TGTGCCAGCAGTTTAAGTCTCGGGGATGAGCAGTTCTTC.

Notes on this clone: One junction end disagrees with the germline gene, perhaps due to a read error. The chain combines TRBV5-1 with TRBJ1-1; D ambiguous. The length of the CDR3 is 11 residues. Per the germline V gene, CDR1 is SGHRS and CDR2 is YFSETQ. CDR3 region: CASSLRSEAFF. The DNA for the CDR3 is TGTGCCAGCAGCCTACGTTCTGAAGCTTTCTTT.

The V call is TRBV29-1, the J call TRBJ1-2; D may be TRBD1 (5 bases). Trimming took 7 bases from V and 6 from J, leaving 9 bases between them. CDR1 SQVTM and CDR2 ANQGSEA come from the germline V gene. This CDR3 spans 10 amino acids. The CDR3 is CSADRNGYTF. In nucleotides, the CDR3 is TGCAGCGCTGACAGAAATGGCTACACCTTC.

The genes are TRBV5-1 and TRBJ1-1; no clear D. The V gene lost 0 bases and the J gene lost 3 bases, with 12 bases spanning the gap. Per germline, CDR1 SGHRS and CDR2 YFSETQ. The CDR3 extends over 15 amino acids. CDR3 sequence reads: CASSLVIGEDTEAFF. As DNA, the CDR3 is TGCGCCAGCAGCTTGGTTATCGGGGAGGACACTGAAGCTTTCTTT. The full variable domain, in which reference TRBV5-1 and TRBJ1-1 provide the parts outside the CDR3, is KAGVTQTPRYLIKTRGQQVTLSCSPISGHRSVSWYQQTPGQGLQFLFEYFSETQRNKGNFPGRFSGRQFSNSRSEMNVSTLELGDSALYLCASSLVIGEDTEAFFGQGTRLTVV.

The chain links TRBV7-2 to TRBJ2-2; D remains unclear. Germline V gene data show CDR1 as SGHTA and CDR2 as FQGNSA. Trimming left V 2 bases short and J 0 bases short, with 7 bases between. The CDR3 length is 15 residues. The CDR3 loop reads CASSLFQTNTGELFF. Written as DNA, the CDR3 is TGTGCCAGCAGCTTATTCCAAACGAACACCGGGGAGCTGTTTTTT.

The gene calls are TRBV27 and TRBJ2-6, with 9 bases fitting TRBD1. The CDR3 length is 18 residues. Germline V lookup: CDR1 MNHEY, CDR2 SMNVEV (reference sequence). Trimming at V came to 2 bases and at J to 0 bases, leaving 5 bases not matched to a gene. The CDR3 loop reads CASSLEGQGGSGANVLTF. The CDR3 DNA is TGTGCCAGCAGTTTAGAGGGACAGGGAGGCTCTGGGGCCAACGTCCTGACTTTC.

The chain joins TRBV6-5 to TRBJ1-2, with D possibly matching TRBD1 (5 bases). Per the germline V gene, CDR1 is MNHEY and CDR2 is SVGAGI. CDR3 size: 14 residues. V lost 6 bases and J 8 bases, leaving 19 bases between the germline ends. The DNA of the CDR3 is TGTGCCAGCAGGCGCACCAGGCGGGGGGGAGGCTACACCTTC. The encoded protein is CASRRTRRGGGYTF.

The chain couples TRBV7-2 to TRBJ2-1; 7 nucleotides agree with TRBD2. The germline gives CDR1 SGHTA, CDR2 FQGNSA. This CDR3 has 13 residues. V was pared by 0 bases and J by 8 bases, with 1 base of the junction left unmatched. The CDR3 region has the DNA TGTGCCAGCAGCTTAGCCCTAGCGGATGAGCAGTTCTTC. Amino acids: CASSLALADEQFF. The full variable domain, in which reference TRBV7-2 and TRBJ2-1 provide the parts outside the CDR3, is GAGVSQSPSNKVTEKGKDVELRCDPISGHTALYWYRQSLGQGLEFLIYFQGNSAPDKSGLPSDRFSAERTGGSVSTLTIQRTQQEDSAVYLCASSLALADEQFFGPGTRLTVL.

The rearrangement joins TRBV5-6 to TRBJ1-1, with D tentatively TRBD1 (5 bases). The CDR3 has 18 amino acids. Trimming removed 1 base at V and 3 bases at J, with 22 bases between. Germline lookup yields CDR1 SGHDT and CDR2 YYEEEE. The chain's CDR3 is CASSLSFMAGPGDTEAFF. The CDR3 DNA follows: TGTGCCAGCAGCTTGTCTTTCATGGCCGGGCCGGGGGACACTGAAGCTTTCTTT.

Remarks on this clone: Relative to the germline gene, one junction end is altered; a read error may explain this. The rearrangement joins TRBV7-2 to TRBJ2-7; 7 bases line up with TRBD2. Germline V CDR1 and CDR2: SGHTA, FQGNSA. The CDR3 spans 17 residues. The CDR3 loop reads CASSQNSAGDSSYEQYF. For the CDR3, the DNA is TGCGCCAGCAGCCAAAATTCGGCGGGGGACTCTTCATACGAGCAGTACTTC.

In its sample, this clone was seen a few times. This chain links TRBV7-6 with TRBJ2-6, with D maybe TRBD1 (5 bases). CDR1 is SGHVS, CDR2 FNYEAQ, per germline. This CDR3 comprises 15 residues. V was clipped by 4 bases and J by 2 bases, with 9 bases between them. The CDR3 is CASSSTGPGANVLTF. In nucleotides, the CDR3 is TGTGCCAGCAGCTCCACAGGCCCTGGGGCCAACGTCCTGACTTTC.

This chain joins TRBV10-3 and TRBJ2-7; D is uncertain. CDR3 length equals 14 residues. CDR1 is ENHRY, CDR2 SYGVKD, per germline. Trimming removed 5 bases at V and 2 bases at J, with 13 bases between. The CDR3 protein is CAISKAATTYEQYF. In nucleotides, the CDR3 is TGTGCCATCAGTAAGGCCGCCACTACCTACGAGCAGTACTTC.